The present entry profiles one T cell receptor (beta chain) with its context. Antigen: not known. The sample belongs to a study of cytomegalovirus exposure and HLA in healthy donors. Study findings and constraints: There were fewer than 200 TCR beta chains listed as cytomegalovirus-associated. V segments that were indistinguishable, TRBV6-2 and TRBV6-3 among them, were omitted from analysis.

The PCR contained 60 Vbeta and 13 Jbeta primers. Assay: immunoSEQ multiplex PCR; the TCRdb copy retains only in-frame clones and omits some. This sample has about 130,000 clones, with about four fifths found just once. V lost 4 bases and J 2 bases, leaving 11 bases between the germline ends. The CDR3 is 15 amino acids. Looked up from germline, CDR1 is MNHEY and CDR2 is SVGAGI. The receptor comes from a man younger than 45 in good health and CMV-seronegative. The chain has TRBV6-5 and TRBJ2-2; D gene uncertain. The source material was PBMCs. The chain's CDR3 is CASSSRIFNTGELFF. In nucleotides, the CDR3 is TGTGCCAGCAGTTCTAGAATCTTTAACACCGGGGAGCTGTTTTTT.